One sample yielded the 26 T cell receptor beta chains listed below, sequenced in a study of control samples from healthy donors and cancer patients. The protocol was immunoSEQ multiplex PCR, while the TCRdb copy is restricted to in-frame clones and leaves out a portion. The table shows about 52,000 clones, with about 95% occurring only once. The sample consisted of blood. All receptors come from a young man in good health.

This clone was observed once. The J gene is TRBJ2-2, the V gene TRBV10-2; TRBD2 aligns across 11 bases. The CDR3 covers 14 residues. V lost 5 bases, J lost 7 bases, and 3 bases stayed unmatched. Germline CDR1 is WSHSY and CDR2 is SAAADI. The CDR3 here is CASSLAGGVGELFF. DNA for the CDR3: TGCGCCAGCAGTTTAGCGGGAGGGGTCGGGGAGCTGTTTTTT.

This rearrangement joins TRBV7-8 to TRBJ1-3; D uncertain. CDR3 length: 14 amino acids. Between the trimmed V and J ends, which lost 8 bases and 4 bases, there was a span of 15 bases. The V gene's germline CDR1 is SGHVS and CDR2 FQNEAQ. CDR3 nucleotides: TGTGCCAGCCGTTCGACACTCTTCGGAAACACCATATATTTT. Translating it yields CASRSTLFGNTIYF. Full variable domain (rest looked up from reference TRBV7-8 and TRBJ1-3): GAGVSQSPRYKVAKRGQDVALRCDPISGHVSLFWYQQALGQGPEFLTYFQNEAQLDKSGLPSDRFFAERPEGSVSTLKIQRTQQEDSAVYLCASRSTLFGNTIYFGEGSWLTVV.

V usage is TRBV2 and J usage is TRBJ1-5; tentative D call: TRBD1 (6 bases). The CDR3 loop spans 15 amino acids. Per germline, CDR1 SNHLY and CDR2 FYNNEI. The ends were cut back, 6 bases at V and 4 bases at J, with 16 bases in the middle. The CDR3 region is CASRGTQGRNQPQHF. The CDR3 bases are TGTGCCAGCAGGGGTACACAGGGTAGGAATCAGCCCCAGCATTTT.

The chain joins TRBV15 to TRBJ1-4; a possible D gene is TRBD1 (6 bases). Germline V gene sequence: CDR1 LNHNV, CDR2 YYDKDF (reference sequence). The CDR3 has 17 residues. V dropped 5 bases and J dropped 0 bases, with 16 bases sitting between them. Here the CDR3 reads CATSDRTDHATNEKLFF. In nucleotides, the CDR3 is TGTGCCACCAGCGACCGGACAGATCACGCAACTAATGAAAAACTGTTTTTT.

The chain carries TRBV7-2 and TRBJ1-4, with D possibly matching TRBD1 (5 bases). The CDR3 spans 15 residues. V shed 2 bases and J shed 2 bases, with 9 bases lying between them. In germline, CDR1 is SGHTA, CDR2 FQGNSA. The CDR3 sequence: CASSLRAGTNEKLFF. CDR3 DNA: TGTGCCAGCAGCTTAAGGGCAGGGACTAATGAAAAACTGTTTTTT.

The chain employs TRBV27 and TRBJ2-3; the D gene is possibly TRBD1 (5 bases). The V and J ends lost 0 bases and 0 bases respectively, with 13 bases between them. Germline values: CDR1 MNHEY, CDR2 SMNVEV (reference sequence). The CDR3 has 17 residues. For the CDR3, the DNA is TGTGCCAGCAGTTTATCGCAGGGAATCCGTAGCACAGATACGCAGTATTTT. Protein product: CASSLSQGIRSTDTQYF.

The chain has TRBV28 and TRBJ1-4, with 9 bases lining up with TRBD1. J lost 8 bases, V lost 5 bases, and 9 bases had no gene match. Germline loops: CDR1 MDHEN, CDR2 SYDVKM. The CDR3 has 15 amino acids. CDR3 DNA: TGTGCCAGCAGTGAACAGGGGGCTCGGAAGGAAAAACTGTTTTTT. It yields the protein CASSEQGARKEKLFF.

The chain joins TRBV18 to TRBJ1-6; D uncertain. Trimming took off 3 bases at V and 0 bases at J, with 15 bases between the two ends. CDR1 is KGHSH, CDR2 LQKENI, per germline. The CDR3 covers 18 residues. The CDR3 DNA reads as TGTGCCAGCTCACCTAACCGACACTTCAGCTCCTATAATTCACCCCTCCACTTT. Amino acids: CASSPNRHFSSYNSPLHF.

As for this clone: The sample holds other DNA sequences that translate to the same CDR3. The chain has TRBV12-3 or TRBV12-4 and TRBJ2-7; no reliable D call. This CDR3 has 11 residues. Trimming pared 3 bases from V and 4 bases from J, leaving 4 bases between. The CDR3 reads CASSLGYEQYF. The CDR3, as DNA: TGTGCCAGCAGTTTGGGTTACGAGCAGTACTTC.

This clone was observed once. The rearrangement joins TRBV2 to TRBJ2-5; TRBD1 matches 8 bases. CDR1 is SNHLY, CDR2 FYNNEI, per germline. V dropped 6 bases and J dropped 5; count of bases not matched to a gene: 8. There are 14 residues in the CDR3. CDR3 region: CASSQGQGGETQYF. The CDR3 DNA sequence: TGTGCCAGCAGCCAAGGACAGGGCGGGGAGACCCAGTACTTC.

The chain uses TRBV7-9 and TRBJ2-7; tentatively, D is TRBD1 or TRBD2 (6 bases each). Germline V gene data show CDR1 as SEHNR and CDR2 as FQNEAQ (reference sequence). This CDR3 is 15 amino acids long. V lost 1 base and J 6 bases, leaving 16 bases between the germline ends. The CDR3: CASSLGTGARGEQYF. The CDR3 nucleotides read TGTGCCAGCAGCTTAGGAACGGGGGCGAGAGGCGAGCAGTACTTC.

The CDR3, as DNA: TGTGCCAGCAGCGTAGACGAGACAGGGATGGAGCAGACTGAAGCTTTCTTT. Protein sequence: CASSVDETGMEQTEAFF. The V gene is TRBV9, the J gene TRBJ1-1; 7 nucleotides line up with TRBD1. From germline, CDR1 is SGDLS and CDR2 YYNGEE. J lost 5 bases, V lost 0 bases, and 13 bases had no gene match. This CDR3 spans 17 amino acids.

CDR3 in amino acids: CATSDPGGTEAFF. The CDR3 region has the DNA TGTGCCACCAGTGACCCAGGGGGCACTGAAGCTTTCTTT. The genes are TRBV24-1 and TRBJ1-1, with 7 bases identical to TRBD1. In germline, CDR1 is KGHDR, CDR2 SFDVKD. The V segment lost 4 bases and the J segment 4 bases; nucleotides outside the gene matches: 2. The CDR3 is 13 amino acids.

This sequence joins TRBV19 and TRBJ2-1, with 13 bases lining up with TRBD2. Per germline, CDR1 LNHDA and CDR2 SQIVND (reference sequence). The CDR3 contains 14 residues. The junction had 2 bases not matched to a gene; V was cut back by 6 bases and J by 6 bases. CDR3 in DNA: TGTGCCAGTAGCGGGACTAGCGGGATCAATGAGCAGTTCTTC. It codes for CASSGTSGINEQFF.

The rearrangement links TRBV14 to TRBJ2-7; 10 bases map to TRBD2. Germline values: CDR1 SGHDN, CDR2 FVKESK. With V trimmed by 5 bases and J by 0 bases, 4 bases remained unmatched. The CDR3 spans 15 residues. Written as DNA, the CDR3 is TGTGCCAGCAGCAGACTAGCGGGCACCTCCTACGAGCAGTACTTC. It yields the protein CASSRLAGTSYEQYF.

The CDR3 nucleotides are TGTGCCAGCAGTTACTACAGGGGAAGTGAAAAACTGTTTTTT. This encodes CASSYYRGSEKLFF. The genes are TRBV6-5 and TRBJ1-4, with 7 bases matching TRBD1. This CDR3 comprises 14 residues. CDR1 MNHEY and CDR2 SVGAGI come from the germline V gene. The trim removed 1 base at V and 7 bases at J, leaving 3 bases unmatched.

The genes are TRBV4-1 and TRBJ2-6, with D tentatively TRBD1 or TRBD2 (5 bases each). The V end lost 4 bases, the J end lost 1 base, and 14 bases lay between the germline ends. The germline V gene has CDR1 MGHRA and CDR2 YSYEKL. The CDR3 contains 17 residues. This CDR3 is CASSPGAGGSGANVLTF. DNA of the CDR3: TGCGCCAGCAGCCCTGGGGCGGGTGGATCTGGGGCCAACGTCCTGACTTTC.

The chain is built from TRBV6-1 and TRBJ2-1, with 9 bases fitting TRBD2. CDR3 size: 16 residues. Germline V gene lookup returns CDR1 MNHNS and CDR2 SASEGT. J lost 5 bases, V lost 1 base, and 6 bases had no gene match. In nucleotides, the CDR3 is TGTGCCAGCAGTGAAGAGGCGGGAGGGTCCCACAATGAGCAGTTCTTC. It is translated as CASSEEAGGSHNEQFF.

This chain uses TRBV3-1 (or the pseudogene TRBV3-2) with TRBJ1-2; 8 bases agree with TRBD1. Germline V CDR1 and CDR2: LGHDT, YNNKEL (reference sequence). The CDR3 is made up of 17 amino acids. With 1 base clipped from V and 3 bases from J, the junction kept 10 bases outside the gene matches. The CDR3 coding sequence is TGTGCCAGCAGCCAAGCAAGGAGCAACAGGGGGGACTATGGCTACACCTTC. As protein: CASSQARSNRGDYGYTF.

The V call is TRBV2, the J call TRBJ2-1; 8 nucleotides agree with TRBD1. In germline, CDR1 is SNHLY, CDR2 FYNNEI. This CDR3 contains 14 residues. V shed 7 bases and J 3 bases; nucleotides not matched to a gene: 5. As DNA, the CDR3 is TGTGCCAGCAAGGAGGACAGGGTCTACAATGAGCAGTTCTTC. Encoded protein: CASKEDRVYNEQFF.

The chain employs TRBV19 and TRBJ2-1, with TRBD2 matching 8 bases. CDR1 LNHDA and CDR2 SQIVND come from the germline V gene (reference sequence). The CDR3 covers 14 residues. Trimming at V came to 4 bases and at J to 4 bases, leaving 3 bases not matched to a gene. CDR3 sequence (DNA): TGTGCCAGTAGTACCGGGGGGGATTACAATGAGCAGTTCTTC. This encodes CASSTGGDYNEQFF.

V and J are TRBV5-6 and TRBJ2-2, with unresolved D. Germline CDR1 SGHDT, CDR2 YYEEEE. V lost 2 bases to trimming and J lost 4 bases, with 15 bases between them. The CDR3 length is 16 residues. The CDR3 here is CASSLAKAGPTGELFF. The CDR3 DNA is TGTGCCAGCAGCTTAGCTAAGGCTGGACCCACCGGGGAGCTGTTTTTT.

The chain couples TRBV18 to TRBJ1-5; maybe TRBD1 (6 bases). CDR3 length: 15 amino acids. Germline CDR1 is KGHSH and CDR2 is LQKENI. Trimming removed 4 bases from V and 3 bases from J, with 13 bases in between. The DNA of the CDR3 is TGTGCCAGCTCACTGCAGGGGCCGGTCAATCAGCCCCAGCATTTT. This translates into CASSLQGPVNQPQHF.

The chain couples TRBV6-5 to TRBJ2-7; D assignment may be TRBD1 or TRBD2 (5 bases each). Per the germline V gene, CDR1 is MNHEY and CDR2 is SVGAGI. CDR3 length: 15 residues. Trimming cost V 6 bases and J 2 bases, with 17 bases left between them. CDR3 bases: TGTGCCAGCAGCCCCTCGGGGCAGAGGACCTACGAGCAGTACTTC. Translation: CASSPSGQRTYEQYF.

This chain joins TRBV11-1 and TRBJ2-7; D is possibly TRBD1 (6 bases). V was pared by 4 bases and J by 3 bases, with 13 bases between. The CDR3 has 14 residues. CDR1 SGHAT and CDR2 FQDESV come from the germline V gene (reference sequence). In DNA form, the CDR3 reads TGTGCCAGCAGCTGGGGGCCAGGGATCTACGAGCAGTACTTC. Residues: CASSWGPGIYEQYF.

V gene TRBV28 combines with J gene TRBJ2-3; D perhaps matches TRBD2 (6 bases). Germline CDR1 MDHEN, CDR2 SYDVKM. Trimming took 2 bases from V and 3 from J, leaving 18 bases between them. This CDR3 region has 17 residues. The CDR3 DNA reads as TGTGCCAGCAGTTTAGTTTTGGGGGGAGGCTTAACAGATACGCAGTATTTT. Its protein is CASSLVLGGGLTDTQYF. Full variable domain (outside the CDR3, taken from reference TRBV28 and TRBJ2-3): DVKVTQSSRYLVKRTGEKVFLECVQDMDHENMFWYRQDPGLGLRLIYFSYDVKMKEKGDIPEGYSVSREKKERFSLILESASTNQTSMYLCASSLVLGGGLTDTQYFGPGTRLTVL.